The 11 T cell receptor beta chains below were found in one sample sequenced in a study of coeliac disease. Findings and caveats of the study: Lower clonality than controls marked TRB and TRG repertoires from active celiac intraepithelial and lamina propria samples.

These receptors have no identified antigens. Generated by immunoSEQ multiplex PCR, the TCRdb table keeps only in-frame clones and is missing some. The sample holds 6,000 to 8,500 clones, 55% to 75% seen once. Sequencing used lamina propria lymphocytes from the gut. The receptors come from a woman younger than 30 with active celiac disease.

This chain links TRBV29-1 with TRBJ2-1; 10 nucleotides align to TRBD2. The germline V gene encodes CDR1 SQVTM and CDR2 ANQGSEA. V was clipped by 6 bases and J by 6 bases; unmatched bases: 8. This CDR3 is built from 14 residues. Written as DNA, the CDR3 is TGCAGCGTACATCTAGCGGGAGTCGGCAATGAGCAGTTCTTC. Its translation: CSVHLAGVGNEQFF.

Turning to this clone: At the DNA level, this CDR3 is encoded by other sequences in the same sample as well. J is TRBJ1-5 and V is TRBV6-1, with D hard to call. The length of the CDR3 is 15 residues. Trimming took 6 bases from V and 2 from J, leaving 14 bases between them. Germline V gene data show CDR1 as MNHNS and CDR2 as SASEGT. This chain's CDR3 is CASSVPSGGNQPQHF. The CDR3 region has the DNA TGTGCCAGCAGCGTGCCGTCCGGGGGCAATCAGCCCCAGCATTTT.

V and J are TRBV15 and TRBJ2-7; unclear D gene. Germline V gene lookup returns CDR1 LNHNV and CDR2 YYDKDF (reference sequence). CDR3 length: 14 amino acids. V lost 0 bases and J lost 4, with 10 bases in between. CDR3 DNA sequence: TGTGCCACCAGCAGAGATGGTGAGACTTACGAGCAGTACTTC. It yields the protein CATSRDGETYEQYF.

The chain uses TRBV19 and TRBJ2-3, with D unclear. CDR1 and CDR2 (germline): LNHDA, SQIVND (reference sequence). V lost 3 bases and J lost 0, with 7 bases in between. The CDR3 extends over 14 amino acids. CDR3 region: CASSMGYSTDTQYF. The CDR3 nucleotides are TGTGCCAGTAGTATGGGCTATAGCACAGATACGCAGTATTTT.

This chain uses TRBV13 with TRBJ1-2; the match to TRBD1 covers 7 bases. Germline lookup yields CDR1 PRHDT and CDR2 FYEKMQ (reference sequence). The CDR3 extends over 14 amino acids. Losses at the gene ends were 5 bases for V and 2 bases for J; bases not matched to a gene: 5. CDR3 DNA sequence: TGTGCCAGCAGCGGCCCGGACAGGAACTATGGCTACACCTTC. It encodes CASSGPDRNYGYTF.

This chain's CDR3 is CASNNGITGELFF. CDR3 nucleotides: TGTGCCAGTAACAACGGGATCACCGGGGAGCTGTTTTTT. The chain employs TRBV19 and TRBJ2-2, with D perhaps TRBD2 (5 bases). V lost 7 bases and J lost 4, with 10 bases in between. Germline V lookup: CDR1 LNHDA, CDR2 SQIVND (reference sequence). The length of the CDR3 is 13 residues.

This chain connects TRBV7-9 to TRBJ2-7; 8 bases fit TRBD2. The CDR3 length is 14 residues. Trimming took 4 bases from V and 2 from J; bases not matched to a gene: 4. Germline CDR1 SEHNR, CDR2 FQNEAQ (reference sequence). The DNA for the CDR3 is TGTGCCAGCAGCTCAGCGGGAGTAACCTACGAGCAGTACTTC. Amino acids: CASSSAGVTYEQYF.

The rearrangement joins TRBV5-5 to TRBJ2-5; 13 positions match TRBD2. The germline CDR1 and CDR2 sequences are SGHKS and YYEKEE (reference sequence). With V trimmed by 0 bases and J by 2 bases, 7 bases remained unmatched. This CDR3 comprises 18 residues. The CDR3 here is CASSLVLAGGPRQETQYF. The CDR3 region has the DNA TGTGCCAGCAGCTTGGTACTAGCGGGAGGGCCAAGGCAAGAGACCCAGTACTTC.

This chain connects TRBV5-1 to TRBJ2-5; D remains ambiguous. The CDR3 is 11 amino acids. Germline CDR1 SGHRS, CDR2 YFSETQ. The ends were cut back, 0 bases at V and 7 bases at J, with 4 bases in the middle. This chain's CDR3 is CASSLAGTQYF. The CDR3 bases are TGCGCCAGCAGCTTGGCCGGGACCCAGTACTTC.

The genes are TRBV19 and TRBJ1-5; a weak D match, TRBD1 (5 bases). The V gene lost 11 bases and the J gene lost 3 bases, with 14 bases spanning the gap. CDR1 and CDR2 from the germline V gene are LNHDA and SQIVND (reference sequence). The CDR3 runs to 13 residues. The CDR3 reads CALSGGYNQPQHF. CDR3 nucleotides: TGTGCCTTGTCCGGGGGTTACAATCAGCCCCAGCATTTT. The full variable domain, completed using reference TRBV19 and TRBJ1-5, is DGGITQSPKYLFRKEGQNVTLSCEQNLNHDAMYWYRQDPGQGLRLIYYSQIVNDFQKGDIAEGYSVSREKKESFPLTVTSAQKNPTAFYLCALSGGYNQPQHFGDGTRLSIL.

CDR3 in amino acids: CASSLTPGVYPSGNTIYF. The CDR3 DNA reads TGTGCCAGCAGCTTAACGCCTGGAGTTTACCCGTCTGGAAACACCATATATTTT. This sequence joins TRBV7-9 and TRBJ1-3; no firm D call. This CDR3 is 18 amino acids long. Trimming removed 2 bases at V and 1 base at J, with 18 bases between. Germline V gene data show CDR1 as SEHNR and CDR2 as FQNEAQ (reference sequence).